This TCR beta chain was recovered during a study of T-cell memory formation after mild COVID-19. Study observations and caveats: Researchers found some responding clones in pre-infection memory, a sign that cross-reactive memory joined.

Of note for this clonotype: As yet, its antigen is unknown.

TCRdb fed the 5' RACE reads into MiXCR, producing one record per CDR3 protein. The repertoire holds a few hundred thousand distinct CDR3 sequences, with more than 20% as singletons. V was clipped by 7 bases and J by 5 bases, with 14 bases between them. The CDR3 has 12 residues. CDR1 and CDR2 (germline): SQVTM, ANQGSEA. The chain is built from TRBV29-1 and TRBJ2-5; D ambiguous. The receptor's source is an adult woman who had mild COVID-19 (a few samples of this study predate the infection). Cell type and time point are not known. Sequencing was done on a sample of PBMCs or a T cell subset sorted from them (not recorded which). The CDR3, as DNA: TGCAGCGCGACTGGGCTGGGGGAGACCCAGTACTTC. Protein sequence: CSATGLGETQYF.